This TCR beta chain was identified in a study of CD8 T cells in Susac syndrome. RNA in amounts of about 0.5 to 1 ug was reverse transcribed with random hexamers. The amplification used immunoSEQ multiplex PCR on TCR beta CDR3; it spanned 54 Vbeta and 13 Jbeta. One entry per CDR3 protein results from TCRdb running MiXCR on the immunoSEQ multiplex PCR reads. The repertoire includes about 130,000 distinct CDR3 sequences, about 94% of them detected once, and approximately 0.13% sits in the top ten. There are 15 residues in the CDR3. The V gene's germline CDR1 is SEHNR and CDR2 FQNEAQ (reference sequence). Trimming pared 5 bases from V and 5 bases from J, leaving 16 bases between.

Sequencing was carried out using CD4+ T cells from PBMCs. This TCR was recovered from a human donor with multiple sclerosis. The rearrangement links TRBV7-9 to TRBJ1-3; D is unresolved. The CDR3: CASSPTEGVRNTIYF. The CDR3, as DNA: TGTGCCAGCAGCCCCACCGAGGGCGTAAGAAACACCATATATTTT.